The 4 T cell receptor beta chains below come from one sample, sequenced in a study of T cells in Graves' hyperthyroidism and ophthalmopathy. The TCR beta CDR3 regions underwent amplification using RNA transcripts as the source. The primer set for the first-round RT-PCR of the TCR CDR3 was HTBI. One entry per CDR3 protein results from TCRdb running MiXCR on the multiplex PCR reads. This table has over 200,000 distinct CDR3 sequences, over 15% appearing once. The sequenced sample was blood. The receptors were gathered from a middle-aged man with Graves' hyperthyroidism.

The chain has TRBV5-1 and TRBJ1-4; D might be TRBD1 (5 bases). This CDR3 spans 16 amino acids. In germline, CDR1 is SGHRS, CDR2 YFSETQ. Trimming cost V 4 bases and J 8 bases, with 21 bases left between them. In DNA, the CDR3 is TGCGCCAGCAGCCAACTAGGGACCGCCCTCGGGGAAAAACTGTTTTTT. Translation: CASSQLGTALGEKLFF.

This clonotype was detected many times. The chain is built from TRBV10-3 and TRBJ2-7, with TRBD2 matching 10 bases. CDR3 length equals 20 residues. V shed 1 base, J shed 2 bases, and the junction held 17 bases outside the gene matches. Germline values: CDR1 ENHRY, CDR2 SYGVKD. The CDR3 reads CAISEFGPAPYSGRTYEQYF. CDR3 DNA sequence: TGTGCCATCAGTGAGTTTGGGCCCGCCCCTTATAGCGGGAGGACCTACGAGCAGTACTTC.

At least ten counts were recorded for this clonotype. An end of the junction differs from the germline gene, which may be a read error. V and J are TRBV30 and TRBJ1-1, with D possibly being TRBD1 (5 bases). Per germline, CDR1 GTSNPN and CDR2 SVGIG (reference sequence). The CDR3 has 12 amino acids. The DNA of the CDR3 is TGTGCCTGGAGTCAGAGAGGGGCTGAAACTTTCTTT. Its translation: CAWSQRGAETFF.

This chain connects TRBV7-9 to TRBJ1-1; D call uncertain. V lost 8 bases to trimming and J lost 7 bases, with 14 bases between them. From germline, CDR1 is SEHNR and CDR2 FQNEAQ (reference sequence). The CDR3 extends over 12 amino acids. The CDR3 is CASSERGNEAFF. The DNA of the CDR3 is TGTGCCAGCTCCGAACGAGGAAATGAAGCTTTCTTT.